This is a list of T cell receptor beta chains from one sample in a study of blood T cells in healthy people across ages. MiXCR, applied by TCRdb to the 5' RACE reads, yields one record per CDR3 protein. The sample consists of approximately 690,000 distinct CDR3 sequences, roughly 43% of them appearing once. The sequenced sample consisted of blood. These receptors originate from an elderly man in good health. Each CDR3 is given with its conserved first and last residue. Each record gives: CDR3 DNA, CDR3 protein, CDR3 length, D gene, V gene, clone size, J gene. D genes are given only for firm matches. The size of a clone is reported for some rows only, either as once, few or many, or as a class for expanded clones.

TGTGCCAGCAGCACCCAACAGGGGACCGAGACCCAGTACTTC | CASSTQQGTETQYF | 14 | TRBD1 | TRBV14 | NA | TRBJ2-5
TGTGCCATCAGTGACGTGGCTAGCAAGCAGTACTTC | CAISDVASKQYF | 12 | NA | TRBV10-3 | few | TRBJ2-7
TGCGCCAGCAGTGAGTCGATGGGCCCTTACGAGCAGTACTTC | CASSESMGPYEQYF | 14 | NA | TRBV10-1 | NA | TRBJ2-7
TGTGCCAGCAGCTTAACGGACAGGGGGCACGGGGAGCTGTTTTTT | CASSLTDRGHGELFF | 15 | TRBD1 | TRBV7-9 | many | TRBJ2-2
TGTGCCAGCAGCCAAGATGCGGTATCTAATTCACCCCTCCACTTT | CASSQDAVSNSPLHF | 15 | NA | TRBV4-2 | few | TRBJ1-6
TGCGCCGGCGGCGGGACAGCGAACTATGGCTACACCTTC | CAGGGTANYGYTF | 13 | TRBD1 | TRBV5-1 | once | TRBJ1-2
TGTGCCAGCAGTGAATTACTAGCGGGGTACGAGCAGTACTTC | CASSELLAGYEQYF | 14 | TRBD2 | TRBV2 | few | TRBJ2-7
TGCGCCAGCAGATGTGGCGAGGGGTGGGCGGAAGATACGCAGTATTTT | CASRCGEGWAEDTQYF | 16 | NA | TRBV5-1 | NA | TRBJ2-3
TGTGCCAGCAGGAAACAGGGGAACCAAGAGACCCAGTACTTC | CASRKQGNQETQYF | 14 | TRBD1 | TRBV5-5 | few | TRBJ2-5
TGTGCCAGCAGTGACACCGGAGGGGCCCACTACGAGCAGTACTTC | CASSDTGGAHYEQYF | 15 | NA | TRBV6-6 | NA | TRBJ2-7
TGCGCCAGCAGCCCCTCCAAACAGGGGGGCAATGAGCAGTTCTTC | CASSPSKQGGNEQFF | 15 | TRBD1 | TRBV5-1 | NA | TRBJ2-1
TGCAGTGCTAGAGAAGCGGGGTATTACTACGGGCAGTACTTC | CSAREAGYYYGQYF | 14 | TRBD2 | TRBV20-1 | NA | TRBJ2-7
TGTGCCAGCAGTTTGTCCACTGAAGCTTTCTTT | CASSLSTEAFF | 11 | NA | TRBV6-6 | NA | TRBJ1-1
TGTGCCAGCAGCCAAGATCATGGGACAGATTATTCACCCCTCCACTTT | CASSQDHGTDYSPLHF | 16 | TRBD1 | TRBV3-1 | few | TRBJ1-6
TGTGCCAGCAGCCCTTCTTGGGGCGGTCGTGGGGCCAACGTCCTGACTTTC | CASSPSWGGRGANVLTF | 17 | NA | TRBV7-2 | many | TRBJ2-6
TGTGCCAGCAGTCCCTCGAGTTGGGGCACAGATACGCAGTATTTT | CASSPSSWGTDTQYF | 15 | NA | TRBV28 | medium-sized | TRBJ2-3
TGTGCCAGCAGCTTAACCGGAGAATTCTCTGGGGCCAACGTCCTGACTTTC | CASSLTGEFSGANVLTF | 17 | NA | TRBV7-3 | few | TRBJ2-6
TGCAGCTCCTTAGAGGGAAACACCATATATTTT | CSSLEGNTIYF | 11 | NA | TRBV29-1 | NA | TRBJ1-3
TGCAGTGCTAGCAGGGCAGCCCAGAACACCGGGGAGCTGTTTTTT | CSASRAAQNTGELFF | 15 | NA | TRBV20-1 | NA | TRBJ2-2
TGTGCCAGCAGCCGACCCGGGACTAGCGGGACCTACAATGAGCAGTTCTTC | CASSRPGTSGTYNEQFF | 17 | TRBD2 | TRBV6-6 | NA | TRBJ2-1
TGCAGTGCCCCAGTAGGAGCGGGAGTGAGTGAGCAGTTCTTC | CSAPVGAGVSEQFF | 14 | TRBD2 | TRBV20-1 | few | TRBJ2-1
TGTGCCAGCAGATCGGACAGGAACTATGGCTACACCTTC | CASRSDRNYGYTF | 13 | TRBD1 | TRBV6-5 | few | TRBJ1-2
TGCGCCAGCAGGGAACAAACCGGGACAGGGAAGGCCGAGCAGTACTTC | CASREQTGTGKAEQYF | 16 | TRBD1 | TRBV5-1 | NA | TRBJ2-7
TGCAGTGCTAGAGTCCCCTCCGGGACAGGGTACGGCTACACCTTC | CSARVPSGTGYGYTF | 15 | TRBD1 | TRBV20-1 | NA | TRBJ1-2
TGTGCCAGCAGTTACGGCAGCCCAGGGCAGTACTTC | CASSYGSPGQYF | 12 | NA | TRBV6-2/TRBV6-3 | NA | TRBJ2-7
TGCAGTGCTAGACCTCGGACTAGTTTTACTTATGAGCAGTTCTTC | CSARPRTSFTYEQFF | 15 | TRBD2 | TRBV20-1 | NA | TRBJ2-1
TGTGCCAGCAGCCGTCGTGGGATCCGGGCCAACGTCCTGACTTTC | CASSRRGIRANVLTF | 15 | NA | TRBV3-1 | few | TRBJ2-6
TGTGCCAGCAGTTCTACTCAACGGGACTATGGCTACACCTTC | CASSSTQRDYGYTF | 14 | NA | TRBV6-6 | few | TRBJ1-2
TGCGCCAGCAGCCAAGATAAGGGGGGGACAGGGGTAGATGAGCAGTTCTTC | CASSQDKGGTGVDEQFF | 17 | TRBD1 | TRBV4-3 | few | TRBJ2-1
TGTGCCAGCAGCCGACAGGGAAATAGCAATCAGCCCCAGCATTTT | CASSRQGNSNQPQHF | 15 | TRBD1 | TRBV7-2 | few | TRBJ1-5
TGCAGTGCTAAAGGGACATATACAGATACGCAGTATTTT | CSAKGTYTDTQYF | 13 | NA | TRBV20-1 | NA | TRBJ2-3
TGCAGTGCTAGAGATGAGTTCGGGGGTTGGAACATTCAGTACTTC | CSARDEFGGWNIQYF | 15 | NA | TRBV20-1 | NA | TRBJ2-4
TGTGCCAGCAGTCTGACAGGGGGCCGCAATCAGCCCCAGCATTTT | CASSLTGGRNQPQHF | 15 | TRBD1 | TRBV12-3/TRBV12-4 | many | TRBJ1-5
TGTGCCAGCAGTTTTCGGACAGGGGGAAAGCCCCAGCATTTT | CASSFRTGGKPQHF | 14 | TRBD1 | TRBV27 | few | TRBJ1-5
TGCAGCGTGGGAAGCGGGGTTAAAGAGACCCAGTACTTC | CSVGSGVKETQYF | 13 | TRBD2 | TRBV29-1 | many | TRBJ2-5
TGTGCCACCAGCAGCACCGGGACAGGAGGATACGAGCAGTACTTC | CATSSTGTGGYEQYF | 15 | TRBD1 | TRBV15 | few | TRBJ2-7
TGTGCCAGCAGCCCTGGACTAGCGGGTTCAACTGATACGCAGTATTTT | CASSPGLAGSTDTQYF | 16 | TRBD2 | TRBV7-9 | many | TRBJ2-3
TGTGCCAGCAGCCGGGATAGGCGGTCCCTGCATGCGCAGTTCTTC | CASSRDRRSLHAQFF | 15 | NA | TRBV3-1 | NA | TRBJ2-1
TGTGCCAGCAGGAGGCGGCAGGCCAGCTCCTACAATGAGCAGTACTTC | CASRRRQASSYNEQYF | 16 | NA | TRBV6-1 | NA | TRBJ2-7
TGTGCCAGCAGGAGAGACAGGGATGGGGCCAACGTCCTGACTTTC | CASRRDRDGANVLTF | 15 | TRBD1 | TRBV28 | few | TRBJ2-6
TGTGCCAGCAGTCAACAGGTCTCGAACACCGGGGAGCTGTTTTTT | CASSQQVSNTGELFF | 15 | NA | TRBV11-2 | NA | TRBJ2-2
TGTGCCAGCAGTTTATACGAGGAGGCCTACGAGCAGTACTTC | CASSLYEEAYEQYF | 14 | NA | TRBV28 | NA | TRBJ2-7
TGTGCCAGCAGTCGCGGTGGTAGCGGGGGGCCCTACAATGAGCAGTTCTTC | CASSRGGSGGPYNEQFF | 17 | TRBD2 | TRBV27 | NA | TRBJ2-1
TGCGCCAGCAGCCCCACAGGGTTGAAAAGCTCCTACGAGCAGTACTTC | CASSPTGLKSSYEQYF | 16 | NA | TRBV5-1 | few | TRBJ2-7
TGCAGCCTTGAAGGGGCAGGTAGGACAGATACGCAGTATTTT | CSLEGAGRTDTQYF | 14 | NA | TRBV29-1 | NA | TRBJ2-3
TGCGCCAGCAGCCAAGATCAGGGGCTGAACTATGGCTACACCTTC | CASSQDQGLNYGYTF | 15 | NA | TRBV4-1 | few | TRBJ1-2
TGTGCCAGCAGCTTAGATCCAGCGGGAGCCTACGAGCAGTACTTC | CASSLDPAGAYEQYF | 15 | TRBD2 | TRBV7-2 | many | TRBJ2-7
TGTGCCAGCAGCCCGGGGCCTCAAGGTGCCCACGAGCAGTACTTC | CASSPGPQGAHEQYF | 15 | NA | TRBV11-3 | NA | TRBJ2-7
TGTGCCACCAGCGACAGGGGGGGGGATGGCTACACCTTC | CATSDRGGDGYTF | 13 | TRBD1 | TRBV15 | few | TRBJ1-2
TGTGCCAGCAAAGGACATAGCACAGATACGCAGTATTTT | CASKGHSTDTQYF | 13 | NA | TRBV28 | few | TRBJ2-3
TGTGCCAGCAGTTACTCGAGTGTTGGAGGTAGCTCCTACGAGCAGTACTTC | CASSYSSVGGSSYEQYF | 17 | NA | TRBV6-5 | many | TRBJ2-7
TGTGCCACCAGTGATTCCGGACCGAGTTCTCGAGAGACCCAGTACTTC | CATSDSGPSSRETQYF | 16 | NA | TRBV24-1 | NA | TRBJ2-5
TGCAGTGCTAGAGACCCACTAGCGGGCTTCAAAGAGACCCAGTACTTC | CSARDPLAGFKETQYF | 16 | TRBD2 | TRBV20-1 | NA | TRBJ2-5
TGCGCCAGCAGCCAAGATGCGGAGGGGTGGAGTTCACCCCTCCACTTT | CASSQDAEGWSSPLHF | 16 | NA | TRBV4-3 | NA | TRBJ1-6
TGTGCCAGCAGCGTAGGAGAGACTAGCGGGGGGCGGCAGTTCTTC | CASSVGETSGGRQFF | 15 | TRBD2 | TRBV9 | many | TRBJ2-1
TGTGCCAGCAGGTCCGACAGAGTCCCGAACACTGAAGCTTTCTTT | CASRSDRVPNTEAFF | 15 | NA | TRBV11-2 | NA | TRBJ1-1
TGTGCCAGCAGTCCCCGAATGAGGAGCGGGAGAGTAAGATACGAGCAGTACTTC | CASSPRMRSGRVRYEQYF | 18 | TRBD2 | TRBV12-3/TRBV12-4 | few | TRBJ2-7